This T cell receptor beta chain was obtained from a study of beta chain features in type 1 diabetes (dated by TCRdb to 2016 to 2019). Notes on the research overall: No differences in mean age, gender distribution, total cell number or subset yield were found between patients and healthy donors. Whereas all 30 or so donors provided naive and central memory subsets, regulatory and stem cell-like memory subsets were isolated from just 8 patients and about 8 healthy donors. The study compared TCRB repertoires of sorted circulating CD4+ T cell subsets between recently diagnosed type 1 diabetes patients and matched healthy donors. A total of 85 million to 140 million sorted cells were examined across all samples, and the number of cells per subset was strongly correlated with RNA yield.

Each donor gave one peripheral blood draw, roughly 110 mL on average, collected into heparinised tubes. Naive, central memory, regulatory and stem cell-like memory CD4+ T cells were sorted on a BD FACSAria II using a panel including CD45RO, CCR7, CD25, CD127, CD95 and CD27. Purity was above 98% for every sorted population. Right away, PBMCs were isolated by Lymphoprep density gradient centrifugation and were stained directly, with no culture step. To minimize batch effects, samples were stained and sorted in pairs, one healthy donor with one patient per experiment. The entire isolated RNA was reverse transcribed using the High Capacity cDNA Reverse Transcription Kit, and thus expressed TCRB transcripts were sequenced. Deep immunoSEQ sequencing was performed on naive, central memory and regulatory T cell samples, with an average of about 3.6 million total reads per sample. Sorted cells were lysed in RLT buffer, and RNA was extracted using DNase-treated RNeasy Micro or Mini kits according to cell number. Each cell subset was processed separately to prevent cross-contamination, with patient and healthy donor samples processed together. Using the immunoSEQ multiplex PCR, TCRB sequences were amplified from cDNA into 87-bp fragments spanning the CDR3 region. Amplicons were sequenced on the Illumina HiSeq platform. Per the source publication's procedure: PCR bias was corrected computationally using synthetic template baselines, and reads within Hamming distance 2 were collapsed, with unmergeable singletons discarded. Reads were aligned against IMGT to assign V, D and J genes, CDR3 length and insertions or deletions at six rearrangement sites. Clonotype counts were normalized to sorted cell number within each subset before computing true diversity and Gini coefficients with the tcR R package. Repertoire sharing was quantified using the overlap coefficient calculated on TCRB nucleotide sequences. As a proxy for the pre-selection repertoire, out-of-frame TCRB sequences from naive cells were analyzed. TCRdb's version of the immuneACCESS table is confined to in-frame rearrangements and falls short of the full clone set. An unresolved V gene accounts for under half of the shortfall where checked; the remainder is of unknown origin. That table supplies the V and J calls and clone size; D and trimming were determined from the DNA. The sample table shows 620,000 or so clones, and roughly a sixth are seen once. The top ten hold approximately 0.099% of the sample.

The CDR3 measures 18 amino acids from cysteine to phenylalanine. Left in the record is the CDR3 DNA by itself, 54 bases read in frame from the first base. CDR1 and CDR2 are read off the germline V gene (reference sequence) as MNHEY and SMNVEV. The junction carries 21 bases between V and J, which are trimmed by 4 bases and 2 bases respectively. This clone occurred once. There is no known antigen for this receptor. No qualities accompany the bases; no much larger clone lies one base away. The investigation overall reported the following: Patients with type 1 diabetes made fewer insertions and deleted more nucleotides at VDJ recombination sites, implying thymic rearrangement abnormalities. PCR may preferentially amplify shorter templates, but because patient and control samples were amplified and corrected together, any resulting skew would affect both groups equally. Type 1 diabetes patients showed a moderate but significant shortening of TCRB CDR3 length in all four CD4+ subsets. Naive, central memory and regulatory TCRB repertoires appeared more similar among patients than among healthy donors. Because cDNA rather than genomic DNA was sequenced, highly expressing activated cells could have been over-represented, although no difference in activation and CD3 levels was found between groups. HLA sub-analyses involved small numbers of individuals, so any influence of HLA type on TCRB rearrangement remained unresolved.

The receptor was isolated from a man between 18 and 29 years old in good health. Here the chain combines TRBV27 and TRBJ2-1; the D gene could be either TRBD1 or TRBD2, each agreeing at 5 bases. The sequenced material came from naive CD4+ T cells from blood. The cell subset or site label, as the study defines it: true naive CD4+ T cells. The DNA sequence is TGTGCCAGCAGTTCCCCGGGTCCAGGGAGCAACGCCTACAATGAGCAGTTCTTC. Translated, this is CASSSPGPGSNAYNEQFF.